The clone carrying this T cell receptor beta chain was observed many times. Its antigen is still unknown. This entry is derived from a study of read filtering for tumor transcriptome and immune sequencing. Whole-study context: R-ISS stage counts were about 8 for I, approximately 15 for II, 6 or 7 for III.

V lost 4 bases, J lost 12 bases, and 13 bases lay in between. The CDR3 consists of 13 residues. The germline V gene encodes CDR1 SGHTA and CDR2 FQGNSA. This library used around 400 ng RNA and molecular barcoded adaptors spanning alpha/delta and beta/gamma chains. TCRdb itself ran the reads through MiXCR, one entry per CDR3 protein. The sample records about 22,000 distinct CDR3 sequences, approximately 13% being singletons. Points from the study as a whole: IR-seq captured clonotypes deeper and more reliably than RNA-seq.

V usage is TRBV7-2 and J usage is TRBJ1-6; a weak D match, TRBD1 (5 bases). The sample taken for sequencing was a population of CD138-negative cells sorted from bone marrow. The sequence derives from a donor aged 40 or older with multiple myeloma. The CDR3 is CASSSGTVEPLHF. In DNA, the CDR3 is TGTGCCAGCAGCTCGGGGACCGTGGAACCCCTCCACTTT.